This entry lists 8 T cell receptor beta chains sequenced from one sample in a study of blood T cell repertoires in COVID-19. Some clones are missing from TCRdb's copy, which holds only in-frame ones; the method was immunoSEQ multiplex PCR. Here the sample spans about 26,000 clones, roughly 88% being singletons. Sequenced: peripheral blood. These receptors all stem from a woman aged 80 or over with COVID-19, enrolled during active disease.

As concerns this clone: The junction departs from the called germline gene at one end, perhaps through a read error. This chain uses TRBV6-2 or TRBV6-3 with TRBJ2-1; perhaps TRBD2 as D (6 bases). The CDR3 extends over 14 amino acids. Germline CDR1 is MNHEY and CDR2 is SVGEGT. The CDR3 region is CTSSLHGGNNEQFF. In DNA form, the CDR3 reads TGTACCAGCAGTCTCCACGGAGGGAACAATGAGCAGTTCTTC.

The chain couples TRBV18 to TRBJ1-5; weak D call: TRBD1 (6 bases). V was shortened by 6 bases and J by 0 bases, with 9 bases between the two germline ends. The length of the CDR3 is 14 residues. CDR1 is KGHSH and CDR2 is LQKENI in the germline V gene. This CDR3 reads CASSGTNSNQPQHF. The DNA for the CDR3 is TGTGCCAGCTCGGGGACAAATAGCAATCAGCCCCAGCATTTT.

The rearrangement joins TRBV19 to TRBJ1-4; D is perhaps TRBD1 (6 bases). The CDR3 consists of 15 residues. Germline-derived CDR1 and CDR2 are LNHDA and SQIVND (reference sequence). V was shortened by 3 bases and J by 4 bases, with 12 bases between the two germline ends. CDR3 protein: CASSIRQAGNEKLFF. CDR3 sequence (DNA): TGTGCCAGTAGTATTCGACAGGCGGGTAATGAAAAACTGTTTTTT.

The rearrangement joins TRBV2 to TRBJ1-2; possible D gene TRBD1, 6 bases. The germline CDR1 and CDR2 sequences are SNHLY and FYNNEI. The CDR3 is 15 amino acids. The ends were cut back, 5 bases at V and 8 bases at J, with 21 bases in the middle. The CDR3 DNA follows: TGTGCCAGCAGTAGTCCGGGACATAGAGTGGGCGGCTACACCTTC. Amino acid sequence: CASSSPGHRVGGYTF.

V and J are TRBV3-1 (or the pseudogene TRBV3-2) and TRBJ1-2; D remains unclear. Germline CDR1 is LGHDT and CDR2 is YNNKEL (reference sequence). V lost 1 base and J lost 8, with 11 bases in between. The CDR3 consists of 13 residues. DNA of the CDR3: TGTGCCAGCAGCCAAGGTCACGGGGAAGGCTACACCTTC. This encodes CASSQGHGEGYTF.

This chain joins TRBV5-4 and TRBJ1-2, with a weak D call TRBD1 (5 bases). With 4 bases removed from V and 6 bases from J, the gap between germline ends came to 16 bases. The V gene's germline CDR1 is SGHNT and CDR2 YYREEE (reference sequence). CDR3 length: 14 residues. The CDR3 protein is CASSPRGGPHGYTF. The CDR3 region has the DNA TGTGCCAGCAGCCCAAGGGGAGGTCCCCATGGCTACACCTTC. The variable domain in full, completed from reference TRBV5-4 and TRBJ1-2, reads ETGVTQSPTHLIKTRGQQVTLRCSSQSGHNTVSWYQQALGQGPQFIFQYYREEENGRGNFPPRFSGLQFPNYSSELNVNALELDDSALYLCASSPRGGPHGYTFGSGTRLTVV.

This chain connects TRBV13 to TRBJ2-3; D not certain. CDR1 is PRHDT, CDR2 FYEKMQ, per germline (reference sequence). This CDR3 spans 15 amino acids. The V gene lost 5 bases and the J gene lost 6 bases, with 18 bases spanning the gap. CDR3: CASSLPGSPEDTQYF. The CDR3 DNA follows: TGTGCCAGCAGCCTTCCCGGGTCCCCCGAGGATACGCAGTATTTT.

CDR3 sequence (DNA): TGCGCCAGCAGCCCGGAGGGACTAGCGGGGGCCAGGGATACGCAGTATTTT. Amino acid sequence: CASSPEGLAGARDTQYF. V is TRBV5-1 and J is TRBJ2-3; 14 bases map to TRBD2. The CDR3 has 17 residues. The ends lost 4 bases at V and 6 bases at J; junction bases unmatched: 10. Germline lookup yields CDR1 SGHRS and CDR2 YFSETQ.